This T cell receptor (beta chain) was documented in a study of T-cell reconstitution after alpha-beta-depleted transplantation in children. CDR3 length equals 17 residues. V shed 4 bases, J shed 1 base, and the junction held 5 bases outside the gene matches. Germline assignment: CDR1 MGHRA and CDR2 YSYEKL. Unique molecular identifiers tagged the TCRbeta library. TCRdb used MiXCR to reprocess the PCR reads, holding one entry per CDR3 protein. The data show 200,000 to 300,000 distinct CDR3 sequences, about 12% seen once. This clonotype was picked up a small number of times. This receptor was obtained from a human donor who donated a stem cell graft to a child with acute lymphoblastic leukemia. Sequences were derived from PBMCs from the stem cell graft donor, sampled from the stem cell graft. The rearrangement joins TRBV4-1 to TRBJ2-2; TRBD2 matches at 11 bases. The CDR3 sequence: CASSRLAGGRNTGELFF. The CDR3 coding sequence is TGCGCCAGCAGCCGCCTAGCGGGGGGCCGGAACACCGGGGAGCTGTTTTTT.